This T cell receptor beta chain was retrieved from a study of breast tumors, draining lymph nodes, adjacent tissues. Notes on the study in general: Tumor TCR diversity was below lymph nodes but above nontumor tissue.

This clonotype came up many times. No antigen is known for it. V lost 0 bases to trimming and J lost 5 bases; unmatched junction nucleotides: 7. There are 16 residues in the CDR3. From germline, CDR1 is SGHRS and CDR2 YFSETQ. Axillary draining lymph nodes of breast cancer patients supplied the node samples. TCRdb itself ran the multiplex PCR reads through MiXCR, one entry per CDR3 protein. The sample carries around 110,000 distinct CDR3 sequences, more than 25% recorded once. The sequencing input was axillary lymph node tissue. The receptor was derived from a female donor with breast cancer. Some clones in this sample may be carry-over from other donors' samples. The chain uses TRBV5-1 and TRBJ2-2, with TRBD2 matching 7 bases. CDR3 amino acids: CASSLEGGRHTGELFF. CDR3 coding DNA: TGCGCCAGCAGCTTGGAGGGAGGGCGACATACCGGGGAGCTGTTTTTT. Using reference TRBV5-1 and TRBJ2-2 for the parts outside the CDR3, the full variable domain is KAGVTQTPRYLIKTRGQQVTLSCSPISGHRSVSWYQQTPGQGLQFLFEYFSETQRNKGNFPGRFSGRQFSNSRSEMNVSTLELGDSALYLCASSLEGGRHTGELFFGEGSRLTVL.